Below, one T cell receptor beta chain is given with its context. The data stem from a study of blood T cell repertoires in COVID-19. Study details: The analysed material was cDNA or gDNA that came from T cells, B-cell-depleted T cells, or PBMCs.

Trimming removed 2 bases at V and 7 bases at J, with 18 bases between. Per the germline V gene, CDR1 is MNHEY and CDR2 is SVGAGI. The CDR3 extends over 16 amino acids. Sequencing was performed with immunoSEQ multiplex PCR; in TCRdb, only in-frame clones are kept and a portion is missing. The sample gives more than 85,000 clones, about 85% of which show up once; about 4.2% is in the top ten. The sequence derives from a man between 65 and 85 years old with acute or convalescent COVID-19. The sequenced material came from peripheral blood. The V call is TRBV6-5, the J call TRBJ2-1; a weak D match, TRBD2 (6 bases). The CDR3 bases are TGTGCCAGCAGTTACCGATTTATGGGGACTGTAAATGAGCAGTTCTTC. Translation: CASSYRFMGTVNEQFF.